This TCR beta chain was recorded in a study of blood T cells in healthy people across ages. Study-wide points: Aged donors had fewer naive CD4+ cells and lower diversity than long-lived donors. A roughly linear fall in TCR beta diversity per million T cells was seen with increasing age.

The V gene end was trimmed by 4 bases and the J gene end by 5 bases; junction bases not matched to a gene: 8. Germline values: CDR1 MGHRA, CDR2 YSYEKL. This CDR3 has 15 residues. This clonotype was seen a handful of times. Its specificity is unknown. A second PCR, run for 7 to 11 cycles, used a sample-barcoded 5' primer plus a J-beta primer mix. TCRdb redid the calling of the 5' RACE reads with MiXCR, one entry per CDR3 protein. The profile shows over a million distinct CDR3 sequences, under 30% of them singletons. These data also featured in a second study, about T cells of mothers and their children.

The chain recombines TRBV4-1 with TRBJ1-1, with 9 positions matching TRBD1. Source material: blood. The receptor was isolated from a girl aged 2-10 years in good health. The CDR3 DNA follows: TGCGCCAGCAGCCGCGTTGGACAGGGGAGGACTGAAGCTTTCTTT. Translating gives CASSRVGQGRTEAFF.